The 22 T cell receptor beta chains reported below all come from one sample, sequenced in a study of T cells in Graves' hyperthyroidism and ophthalmopathy. Amplification of TCR beta CDR3 regions used RNA as the template. Carried out on the TCR CDR3, a first-round RT-PCR used the HTBI primer set. TCRdb itself ran the multiplex PCR reads through MiXCR, one entry per CDR3 protein. This sample has approximately 530,000 distinct CDR3 sequences, with about 20% found just once. Source material: blood. Receptor source: a man aged 40-49 years with Graves' ophthalmopathy.

This clonotype was seen more than once but under ten times. The genes are TRBV5-1 and TRBJ2-1, with TRBD2 as a possible D gene (6 bases). CDR1 is SGHRS, CDR2 YFSETQ, per germline. CDR3 length: 17 residues. Trimming took off 0 bases at V and 3 bases at J, with 16 bases between the two ends. For the CDR3, the DNA is TGCGCCAGCAGCTTGGAGGGGACTTCCAATCTCTACAATGAGCAGTTCTTC. Encoded protein: CASSLEGTSNLYNEQFF. The complete variable domain, with remaining parts taken from reference TRBV5-1 and TRBJ2-1, reads KAGVTQTPRYLIKTRGQQVTLSCSPISGHRSVSWYQQTPGQGLQFLFEYFSETQRNKGNFPGRFSGRQFSNSRSEMNVSTLELGDSALYLCASSLEGTSNLYNEQFFGPGTRLTVL.

The CDR3 DNA reads as TGTGCCAACGGGCGGGGGTGGGGGAACACTGAAGCTTTCTTT. The encoded protein is CANGRGWGNTEAFF. The gene calls are TRBV11-2 and TRBJ1-1; D perhaps matches TRBD1 (5 bases). V was pared by 10 bases and J by 1 base, with 16 bases between. This CDR3 spans 14 amino acids. Looked up from germline, CDR1 is SGHAT and CDR2 is FQNNGV.

The chain is built from TRBV11-2 and TRBJ2-1, with a tentative D call TRBD2 (5 bases). The germline CDR1 and CDR2 sequences are SGHAT and FQNNGV. This CDR3 region has 17 residues. V was pared by 5 bases and J by 0 bases, with 17 bases between. The CDR3 DNA follows: TGTGCCAGCAGCCCTTGGCGGGTCCTGAGCTCCTACAATGAGCAGTTCTTC. Residues: CASSPWRVLSSYNEQFF.

This clonotype occurred once. This may arise from a read error, as a much more abundant clone is one base away. This chain links TRBV5-1 with TRBJ2-3; perhaps TRBD2 as D (5 bases). The germline V gene encodes CDR1 SGHRS and CDR2 YFSETQ. This CDR3 spans 17 amino acids. The ends were cut back, 3 bases at V and 6 bases at J, with 23 bases in the middle. CDR3 protein: CASSSLGNRSALDTQYF. The DNA of the CDR3 is TGCGCCAGCAGCTCCCTCGGGAACCGATCCGCTTTGGATACGCAGTATTTT.

This clonotype occurred many times. The J gene is TRBJ2-3, the V gene TRBV27; 11 nucleotides match TRBD2. Germline CDR1 is MNHEY and CDR2 is SMNVEV (reference sequence). J gave up 4 bases and V 7 bases, and 4 bases lay outside the gene matches. The CDR3 covers 14 residues. Written as DNA, the CDR3 is TGTGCCAGCAAACCGGGACTAGCGGCAGATACGCAGTATTTT. This translates into CASKPGLAADTQYF.

Only a few counts were recorded for this clonotype. An end of the junction does not agree with germline; a read error may underlie this. The chain couples TRBV14 to TRBJ2-1; the D is unclear. This CDR3 has 12 amino acids. Germline V gene sequence: CDR1 SGHDN, CDR2 FVKESK. The CDR3 DNA is TGTGCCAGCAGCCCAGCAGCGCTTGAGCAGTCCTTC. Translating gives CASSPAALEQSF. The full variable domain, its missing parts supplied by reference TRBV14 and TRBJ2-1, is EAGVTQFPSHSVIEKGQTVTLRCDPISGHDNLYWYRRVMGKEIKFLLHFVKESKQDESGMPNNRFLAERTGGTYSTLKVQPAELEDSGVYFCASSPAALEQSFGPGTRLTVL.

Many counts were recorded for this clonotype. The genes are TRBV6-6 and TRBJ1-1; a possible D gene is TRBD1 (5 bases). Germline V lookup: CDR1 MNHNY, CDR2 SVGAGI (reference sequence). Trimming removed 2 bases at V and 0 bases at J, with 10 bases between. This CDR3 is 15 amino acids long. As DNA, the CDR3 is TGTGCCAGCAGTTACGTGACAGCTCTGAACACTGAAGCTTTCTTT. Protein product: CASSYVTALNTEAFF.

With respect to this clonotype: The junction does not match germline at one end; this may be a read error. The chain employs TRBV3-1 and TRBJ1-2; TRBD1 matches at 7 bases. The CDR3 has 14 residues. Germline loops: CDR1 LGHDT, CDR2 YNNKEL (reference sequence). The CDR3 region is CASNQEGGPYGYTF. CDR3 DNA sequence: TGTGCCAGCAACCAAGAAGGGGGCCCCTATGGCTACACCTTC.

This clonotype came up many times. This rearrangement joins TRBV28 to TRBJ2-7; D is ambiguous. The CDR3 has 12 residues. The ends were cut back, 4 bases at V and 3 bases at J, with 7 bases in the middle. The germline gives CDR1 MDHEN, CDR2 SYDVKM. The chain's CDR3 is CASSSAVYEQYF. Written as DNA, the CDR3 is TGTGCCAGCAGTTCCGCGGTCTACGAGCAGTACTTC.

The V gene is TRBV19, the J gene TRBJ1-2; D call uncertain. With 6 bases removed from V and 3 bases from J, the gap between germline ends came to 17 bases. The CDR3 is 15 residues long. From germline, CDR1 is LNHDA and CDR2 SQIVND (reference sequence). CDR3 amino acids: CASSHPRKLDYGYTF. The CDR3 DNA follows: TGTGCCAGTAGCCACCCGAGGAAACTAGACTATGGCTACACCTTC.

The CDR3 loop reads CASRKSGDRSYNEQFF. CDR3 DNA: TGTGCCAGCAGGAAGAGCGGGGATAGATCCTACAATGAGCAGTTCTTC. V usage is TRBV6-1 and J usage is TRBJ2-1; 7 nucleotides agree with TRBD2. The trim removed 6 bases at V and 1 base at J, leaving 9 bases unmatched. The germline gives CDR1 MNHNS, CDR2 SASEGT. The CDR3 covers 16 residues.

There are many counts of this clonotype. The chain couples TRBV12-3 or TRBV12-4 to TRBJ1-5, with TRBD1 as a possible D gene (6 bases). Trimming removed 5 bases from V and 2 bases from J, with 7 bases in between. This CDR3 comprises 13 residues. CDR3 loop: CASSHRGNQPQHF. CDR3 nucleotide sequence: TGTGCCAGCAGTCACAGGGGCAATCAGCCCCAGCATTTT.

This clonotype has at least ten counts. The V call is TRBV6-1, the J call TRBJ1-1; no reliable D call. This CDR3 spans 14 amino acids. Germline CDR1 reads MNHNS; CDR2 reads SASEGT. Trimming pared 6 bases from V and 2 bases from J, leaving 13 bases between. The CDR3 protein is CASRPSGPNTEAFF. CDR3 coding DNA: TGTGCCAGCAGGCCCAGCGGGCCCAACACTGAAGCTTTCTTT.

This clonotype occurred a few times. The gene calls are TRBV28 and TRBJ1-1, with D possibly TRBD1 on 5 matching bases. V lost 5 bases and J lost 11, with 15 bases in between. The CDR3 extends over 12 amino acids. Per the germline V gene, CDR1 is MDHEN and CDR2 is SYDVKM. For the CDR3, the DNA is TGTGCCAGCAGTGAGCAGGGTTGGGGGGCTTTCTTT. This codes for CASSEQGWGAFF.

This chain connects TRBV12-5 to TRBJ2-5; D call uncertain. The CDR3 runs 15 residues. Germline V gene sequence: CDR1 LGHNT, CDR2 FRNRAP. Deletions cut 1 base from V and 4 bases from J, with 13 bases between. The CDR3 sequence is CASGLEPSVGETQYF. CDR3 coding DNA: TGTGCTAGTGGTTTGGAACCCTCCGTGGGAGAGACCCAGTACTTC.

This clonotype was found many times. J is TRBJ2-1 and V is TRBV2; tentatively, D is TRBD2 (6 bases). CDR3 length: 14 residues. Trimming pared 4 bases from V and 6 bases from J, leaving 13 bases between. Germline V gene data show CDR1 as SNHLY and CDR2 as FYNNEI. The DNA of the CDR3 is TGTGCCAGCAGTGCGGGGGTAGCGGTCAATGAGCAGTTCTTC. Its translation is CASSAGVAVNEQFF.

This clonotype turned up a few times. The V and J genes are TRBV9 and TRBJ2-2; 9 nucleotides line up with TRBD2. Germline values: CDR1 SGDLS, CDR2 YYNGEE. V shed 4 bases, J shed 7 bases, and the junction held 11 bases outside the gene matches. The CDR3 is 16 residues long. In DNA form, the CDR3 reads TGTGCCAGCAGCTTCCATAGCGGGAGTAGGGGCGGGGAGCTGTTTTTT. Its protein is CASSFHSGSRGGELFF.

This clonotype was seen ten or more times. The rearrangement uses TRBV11-3 and TRBJ1-1, with a weak D call TRBD1 (6 bases). The CDR3 consists of 13 residues. V lost 10 bases to trimming and J lost 5 bases, with 17 bases between them. Germline CDR1 and CDR2: SGHNT and YENEEA. The CDR3 DNA reads as TGTGCCACCCCGGAGGGGGAAGGTACTGAAGCTTTCTTT. Its translation: CATPEGEGTEAFF.

This clonotype has at least ten counts. The V and J genes are TRBV12-3 or TRBV12-4 and TRBJ2-7, with 11 bases lining up with TRBD1. The CDR3 runs to 14 residues. Trimming at V came to 1 base and at J to 7 bases, leaving 3 bases not matched to a gene. The chain's CDR3 is CASSLGTGGREQYF. The CDR3 nucleotides read TGTGCCAGCAGTTTAGGGACAGGGGGCCGGGAGCAGTACTTC.

This clonotype occurred a few times. V gene TRBV9 combines with J gene TRBJ2-1, with TRBD2 matching 7 bases. From germline, CDR1 is SGDLS and CDR2 YYNGEE. V dropped 2 bases and J dropped 2; count of bases not matched to a gene: 10. The CDR3 is made up of 17 amino acids. Written as DNA, the CDR3 is TGTGCCAGCAGCGTCGGAGGTGGGCTAGCGGCCTACAATGAGCAGTTCTTC. Its translation is CASSVGGGLAAYNEQFF.

This clonotype was recorded at least ten times. The chain has TRBV11-2 and TRBJ1-1; 8 bases are a match to TRBD1. Germline V gene sequence: CDR1 SGHAT, CDR2 FQNNGV. The trim removed 1 base at V and 4 bases at J, leaving 8 bases unmatched. This CDR3 region has 16 residues. The CDR3 DNA is TGTGCCAGCAGCTTAGCACGATTACAGGGGGTCACTGAAGCTTTCTTT. Residues: CASSLARLQGVTEAFF.

V and J are TRBV14 and TRBJ2-3; the match to TRBD2 covers 8 bases. CDR3 length equals 14 residues. Germline V gene lookup returns CDR1 SGHDN and CDR2 FVKESK. V was clipped by 6 bases and J by 2 bases; unmatched bases: 4. The DNA of the CDR3 is TGTGCCAGCAGACGGGGGGGATCCACAGATACGCAGTATTTT. It is translated as CASRRGGSTDTQYF. Combining the CDR3 with reference TRBV14 and TRBJ2-3 gives the whole variable domain EAGVTQFPSHSVIEKGQTVTLRCDPISGHDNLYWYRRVMGKEIKFLLHFVKESKQDESGMPNNRFLAERTGGTYSTLKVQPAELEDSGVYFCASRRGGSTDTQYFGPGTRLTVL.